This T cell receptor beta chain was captured in a study of blood T cell repertoires in COVID-19. About the study: Donors in the United States, Italy and Spain gave samples during acute or convalescent COVID-19.

Per the original methods: Amplification of reference gene primers provided the estimated nucleated cell counts. Using immunoSEQ multiplex PCR, the repertoire was profiled, and TCRdb retains in-frame clones only, with some absent. From that table come the V and J calls and clone size; the DNA was used to work out D and trimming. Among 400,000 or so clones listed, around nine tenths were seen once. There are 14 residues in the CDR3. CDR1 is SNHLY and CDR2 is FYNNEI in the germline V gene. V trimming: 5 bases; J trimming: 4 bases; junction bases outside the gene matches: 4. The chain recombines TRBV2 with TRBJ2-1; 8 bases match TRBD1. The sequence was obtained from a human donor in a cohort sampled during active COVID-19. Sequencing used peripheral blood. CDR3 region: CASSQGAGYNEQFF. CDR3 bases: TGTGCCAGCAGTCAGGGGGCAGGTTACAATGAGCAGTTCTTC.